This T cell receptor beta chain was documented in a study of cytomegalovirus exposure and HLA in healthy donors. The PCR had 60 Vbeta and 13 Jbeta primers. Some clones are missing from TCRdb's copy, which holds only in-frame ones; the method was immunoSEQ multiplex PCR. Of about 130,000 clones in the sample, approximately 82% were seen once. Study-level results: Later genetic work tied a missense DCLRE1C variant to beta-chain V and J trimming.

About this clone: The antigen remains unidentified.

Germline CDR1 is SGHVS and CDR2 is FQNEAQ. The CDR3 is 19 amino acids. The V end lost 4 bases, the J end lost 9 bases, and 31 bases lay between the germline ends. This receptor was identified in a man younger than 35 in good health and CMV-seropositive. J is TRBJ2-1 and V is TRBV7-8; D is perhaps TRBD2 (6 bases). Sequenced input: PBMCs. The CDR3 nucleotides read TGTGCCAGCAGCTCGGGTTATATCGGGACTCCTATTTCTAACAGTGAGCAGTTCTTC. As protein: CASSSGYIGTPISNSEQFF. The full variable domain, with the rest looked up from reference TRBV7-8 and TRBJ2-1, is GAGVSQSPRYKVAKRGQDVALRCDPISGHVSLFWYQQALGQGPEFLTYFQNEAQLDKSGLPSDRFFAERPEGSVSTLKIQRTQQEDSAVYLCASSSGYIGTPISNSEQFFGPGTRLTVL.